The 23 T cell receptor gamma chains below come from one sample, sequenced in a study of gamma-delta T cells after stem cell transplantation. TCRdb re-processed the RT-PCR reads using CATT. In the table there are approximately 1,300 gamma-chain clones, 60% of which are singletons. The material sequenced was gamma-delta T cells. These receptor sequences come from a human donor. It is not recorded whose cells these are; they may come from a transplant donor.

The V call is TRGV5, the J call TRGJ1 or TRGJ2. No J gene was available from TCRdb, and it was assigned here by a germline match of the DNA. Germline V CDR1 and CDR2: VINAFY, YDVSNSKD. Trimming at V came to 6 bases and at J to 4 bases, leaving 3 bases not matched to a gene. The CDR3 has 11 residues. The DNA of the CDR3 is TGTGCCACCTGGCACTATTATAAGAAACTCTTT. Translating it yields CATWHYYKKLF.

The V and J genes are TRGV4 and TRGJ1 or TRGJ2. The J gene, missing from TCRdb, was assigned here through DNA to germline matching. The CDR3 runs to 14 residues. Germline V gene data show CDR1 as EGSTGY and CDR2 as YDSYTSSV. After removal of 2 bases from V and 5 bases from J, the junction contained 9 bases not matched to a gene. This CDR3 reads CATWDDMPDYKKLF. CDR3 sequence (DNA): TGTGCCACCTGGGATGATATGCCTGATTATAAGAAACTCTTT.

This rearrangement joins TRGV4 to TRGJ1 or TRGJ2. The J gene comes from matching the DNA to germline here; TCRdb lacks it. Germline CDR1 EGSTGY, CDR2 YDSYTSSV. CDR3 length equals 11 residues. V trimming: 9 bases; J trimming: 5 bases; junction bases outside the gene matches: 7. CDR3: CATPKDYKKLF. CDR3 sequence (DNA): TGTGCCACCCCAAAGGATTATAAGAAACTCTTT.

J is TRGJ1 or TRGJ2 and V is TRGV4. Assignment of the J gene here rests on matching the DNA to germline, because TCRdb gives none. The germline CDR1 and CDR2 sequences are EGSTGY and YDSYTSSV. Trimming at V came to 4 bases and at J to 9 bases, leaving 3 bases not matched to a gene. The CDR3 spans 10 residues. The DNA of the CDR3 is TGTGCCACCTGGGACGGTAAGAAACTCTTT. Residues: CATWDGKKLF.

This chain joins TRGV5 and TRGJ1 or TRGJ2. The J gene comes from matching the DNA to germline here; TCRdb lacks it. The CDR3 consists of 12 residues. Germline V gene data show CDR1 as VINAFY and CDR2 as YDVSNSKD. V gave up 2 bases and J gave up 12 bases; unmatched junction bases: 10. This CDR3 reads CATWDTRGGKLF. The CDR3 DNA sequence: TGTGCCACCTGGGACACCCGGGGAGGGAAACTCTTT.

As to this clone: One junction end does not reproduce the germline sequence, and a read error may be involved. The J gene is TRGJ1 or TRGJ2, the V gene TRGV5. No J gene was available from TCRdb, and it was assigned here by a germline match of the DNA. The CDR3 is made up of 13 amino acids. Germline CDR1 is VINAFY and CDR2 is YDVSNSKD. For the CDR3, the DNA is TGTGCCACCTGGGACAGGAATTATTATAGGAAACTCTTT. Its translation: CATWDRNYYRKLF.

This clone appeared a few times. This sequence joins TRGV4 and TRGJ1 or TRGJ2. TCRdb supplies no J gene; here it was assigned by aligning the nucleotide sequence to germline. Germline trimming cut 0 bases from V and 1 base from J; bases unmatched to any gene: 6. This CDR3 region has 15 residues. CDR1 EGSTGY and CDR2 YDSYTSSV come from the germline V gene. CDR3 amino acids: CATWDGSPNYYKKLF. The CDR3 region has the DNA TGTGCCACCTGGGATGGGTCCCCTAATTATTATAAGAAACTCTTT.

The chain employs TRGV3 and TRGJ1 or TRGJ2. The J gene, missing from TCRdb, was assigned here through DNA to germline matching. Germline CDR1 reads VTNTFY; CDR2 reads YDVSTARD (reference sequence). J gave up 4 bases and V 4 bases, and 7 bases lay outside the gene matches. This CDR3 has 13 amino acids. The CDR3 sequence is CATWEEWYYKKLF. CDR3 nucleotide sequence: TGTGCCACCTGGGAGGAGTGGTATTATAAGAAACTCTTT.

Note on this clone: Mismatch with germline at one junction end may stem from a read error. The rearrangement uses TRGV3 and TRGJ1 or TRGJ2. The J gene, missing from TCRdb, was assigned here through DNA to germline matching. Germline assignment: CDR1 VTNTFY and CDR2 YDVSTARD (reference sequence). This CDR3 region has 12 residues. The DNA of the CDR3 is TGTGCCACCTGGGAGAATTATTATACGAAACTCTTT. Its protein product is CATWENYYTKLF.

About this clone itself: The sample contains more than one DNA sequence encoding this CDR3. This chain links TRGV9 with TRGJ1 or TRGJ2. In the absence of a J gene in TCRdb, the DNA was matched to germline to assign it here. CDR3 length: 13 amino acids. In germline, CDR1 is GITISATS, CDR2 ISYDGTV (reference sequence). V shed 0 bases, J shed 7 bases, and the junction held 6 bases outside the gene matches. CDR3 DNA sequence: TGTGCCTTGTGGGAGGTGCTTGGCTATAAGAAACTCTTT. This translates into CALWEVLGYKKLF.

V gene TRGV4 combines with J gene TRGJ1 or TRGJ2. In the absence of a J gene in TCRdb, the DNA was matched to germline to assign it here. Germline values: CDR1 EGSTGY, CDR2 YDSYTSSV. V was pared by 0 bases and J by 7 bases, with 3 bases of the junction left unmatched. This CDR3 comprises 12 residues. The DNA for the CDR3 is TGTGCCACCTGGGATGGGGACTATAAGAAACTCTTT. Translating gives CATWDGDYKKLF.

This clone occurred once. The rearrangement uses TRGV9 and TRGJ1 or TRGJ2. The J gene, not given by TCRdb, was assigned here from a germline match of the nucleotide sequence. This CDR3 has 15 amino acids. V lost 6 bases, J lost 0 bases, and 11 bases stayed unmatched. In germline, CDR1 is GITISATS, CDR2 ISYDGTV (reference sequence). The CDR3 DNA is TGTGCCTTGTGGCTTCATATGAAGAATTATTATAAGAAACTCTTT. This encodes CALWLHMKNYYKKLF.

The chain recombines TRGV9 with TRGJ1 or TRGJ2. The J gene, left out of TCRdb, was set here by checking the DNA against germline. The CDR3 covers 13 residues. CDR1 GITISATS and CDR2 ISYDGTV come from the germline V gene (reference sequence). Germline trimming cut 2 bases from V and 3 bases from J; bases unmatched to any gene: 4. The CDR3 reads CALWEGRYYKKLF. The CDR3 DNA is TGTGCCTTGTGGGAGGGACGTTATTATAAGAAACTCTTT.

The chain links TRGV5 to TRGJ1 or TRGJ2. The J gene was missing in TCRdb and was found by matching the end of the DNA to germline. CDR1 and CDR2 from the germline V gene are VINAFY and YDVSNSKD. The CDR3 runs 13 residues. V gave up 1 base and J gave up 7 bases; unmatched junction bases: 7. CDR3 protein: CATWDSMRYKKLF. The CDR3 region has the DNA TGTGCCACCTGGGACAGTATGCGGTATAAGAAACTCTTT.

The chain carries TRGV9 and TRGJ1 or TRGJ2. As TCRdb names no J gene, one was assigned here on the basis of a DNA match to germline. Unmatched junction bases numbered 12, after V lost 3 bases and J lost 1 base. The CDR3 is made up of 16 amino acids. From germline, CDR1 is GITISATS and CDR2 ISYDGTV (reference sequence). The CDR3 nucleotides are TGTGCCTTGTGGGAGCCACCGAAGCGTAATTATTATAAGAAACTCTTT. Translating it yields CALWEPPKRNYYKKLF.

This clone was counted a few times. The chain couples TRGV9 to TRGJ1 or TRGJ2. After removal of 0 bases from V and 1 base from J, the junction contained 0 bases not matched to a gene. Germline loops: CDR1 GITISATS, CDR2 ISYDGTV (reference sequence). The CDR3 consists of 13 residues. For the CDR3, the DNA is TGTGCCTTGTGGGAGGTGAATTATTATAAGAAACTCTTT. As protein: CALWEVNYYKKLF.

This clone has just a few counts. The genes are TRGV5 and TRGJ1 or TRGJ2. No J segment appears in TCRdb, so it was assigned here by matching the sequence to germline. This CDR3 is 13 amino acids long. V gave up 0 bases and J gave up 6 bases; unmatched junction bases: 5. The germline CDR1 and CDR2 sequences are VINAFY and YDVSNSKD. The CDR3 nucleotides are TGTGCCACCTGGGACAGGCTGAGTTATAAGAAACTCTTT. Its translation: CATWDRLSYKKLF.

This chain joins TRGV8 and TRGJP2. The J gene was not available in TCRdb and was assigned here by matching the DNA to germline segments. V dropped 5 bases and J dropped 15; count of bases not matched to a gene: 9. The germline CDR1 and CDR2 sequences are VENAVY and YDSYNSRV. This CDR3 contains 11 residues. For the CDR3, the DNA is TGTGCCACCTGGGGGGATGACCTCAAGACGTTT. Residues: CATWGDDLKTF.

This chain joins TRGV5 and TRGJ1 or TRGJ2. As TCRdb names no J gene, one was assigned here on the basis of a DNA match to germline. The germline V gene encodes CDR1 VINAFY and CDR2 YDVSNSKD. The CDR3 is made up of 11 amino acids. V trimming: 0 bases; J trimming: 11 bases; junction bases outside the gene matches: 4. Here the CDR3 DNA reads TGTGCCACCTGGGACAGGCTCGAGAAACTCTTT. Translating it yields CATWDRLEKLF.

The CDR3 region has the DNA TGTGCCACCTGGGATTCGGGCGATTATTATAAGAAACTCTTT. It encodes CATWDSGDYYKKLF. V gene TRGV4 combines with J gene TRGJ1 or TRGJ2. TCRdb carries no J gene annotation; the J gene was assigned here by matching the DNA with germline. CDR1 EGSTGY and CDR2 YDSYTSSV come from the germline V gene. The CDR3 sequence is 14 residues long. Unmatched junction bases numbered 7, after V lost 3 bases and J lost 2 bases.

The chain links TRGV2 to TRGJ1 or TRGJ2. The J gene, not given by TCRdb, was assigned here from a germline match of the nucleotide sequence. V shed 2 bases and J 2 bases; nucleotides not matched to a gene: 3. The CDR3 has 13 residues. Germline values: CDR1 EGSNGY, CDR2 YDSYNSKV. CDR3 loop: CATWDVHYYKKLF. CDR3 in DNA: TGTGCCACCTGGGACGTTCATTATTATAAGAAACTCTTT.

CDR3 sequence reads: CATWAPDKKLF. The CDR3 bases are TGTGCCACCTGGGCCCCGGATAAGAAACTCTTT. The chain combines TRGV5 with TRGJ1 or TRGJ2. No J gene was available from TCRdb, and it was assigned here by a germline match of the DNA. The CDR3 has 11 amino acids. Trimming took 5 bases from V and 8 from J; bases not matched to a gene: 6. Germline-derived CDR1 and CDR2 are VINAFY and YDVSNSKD.

The chain is built from TRGV3 and TRGJ1 or TRGJ2. TCRdb is silent on the J gene; assignment here came from matching the DNA to germline. The V gene's germline CDR1 is VTNTFY and CDR2 YDVSTARD (reference sequence). The V segment lost 0 bases and the J segment 6 bases; nucleotides outside the gene matches: 2. The CDR3 has 12 residues. CDR3 sequence reads: CATWDRGYKKLF. The DNA of the CDR3 is TGTGCCACCTGGGACAGGGGTTATAAGAAACTCTTT.